This record covers a single TCR beta chain. This clonotype appeared many times. No cognate antigen has been identified for it. No base-level quality is on record; no much larger clone is a single base apart. TCR beta CDR3 regions were amplified from RNA transcripts. The first round of RT-PCR for the TCR CDR3 was performed with the HTBI primer set and the Qiagen OneStep RT-PCR kit. Libraries were constructed in a second round of multiplex PCR, after which size selection and purification were carried out. Libraries were sequenced paired-end with 100 bp reads on an Illumina HiSeq2000. Processing in the source paper ran as follows. SOAPnuke was used to process the raw data, removing reads that contained adapters or uncalled bases, had a mean Phred below 15, or lacked an exact match to the constant primer or identifier. COPE v1.2.5 was used to merge the high-quality paired reads, and each unique nucleotide sequence was defined as a clonotype. Clonotypes were aligned to IMGT TRBV, TRBD and TRBJ reference segments using MiTCR v1.1. The analysis was restricted to V-J combinations with a frequency above 0.0001, which together covered 99% to 99.2% of the repertoires. The TCS score was defined as the ratio of F50 (clonal expansion) to E x V (chaos), calculated using BLOSUM62-based TCRdist between CDR3 peptides within each V-J. Welch's t-statistics and random forest reduced several hundred V-J features to under 15, which were used in a naive Bayes classifier (R e1071). TCRdb applied fastp at Q25 and MiXCR to the public reads, then kept only in-frame beta chains. CDR3 protein duplicates are merged, each entry listing the most common genes and DNA. The V and J calls shown here were made by TCRdb, not taken from the authors' results. The sample table shows 300,000 to 450,000 distinct CDR3 sequences, and about 15% are seen once. The ten most abundant clones make up approximately 10% of the sample.

The CDR3 numbers 19 residues from cysteine through phenylalanine. The CDR3 DNA has 57 bases and is translated from base 1. Between the V and J ends, shortened by 3 bases and 3 bases respectively, the junction contains 23 bases. CDR1 and CDR2 (SGHNT, YENEEA) derive from the germline V gene. This sample stems from a study of T cells in Graves' hyperthyroidism and ophthalmopathy (dated by TCRdb to the late 2010s). Broadly, across the study: Peripheral blood samples were taken at initial diagnosis, before any treatment was given. For training and testing, the 100 or so patients in the discovery cohort were randomly divided in a 7:3 ratio. After sampling, hyperthyroidism patients received methimazole starting at 30 mg daily, and ophthalmopathy patients received high-dose intravenous methylprednisolone. The paper reports TCR Vbeta CDR3 sequencing of some 140 peripheral blood samples: some 41 ophthalmopathy, fewer than 85 hyperthyroidism and around 17 progressor patients. The study also compared thyroid tissue and blood T-cell repertoires from more than 5 Graves' hyperthyroidism patients. A discovery cohort of about a hundred patients, about 40 with Graves' ophthalmopathy and about 58 with stable Graves' hyperthyroidism, was used to find distinguishing TCR V-J signatures. Whether ophthalmopathy could be predicted prospectively was tested in an independent validation cohort made up of 18 to 20 hyperthyroidism patients plus 17 patients who later progressed to ophthalmopathy.

Stable Graves' hyperthyroidism was defined as the absence of progression to ophthalmopathy over 18 months of follow-up. Hyperthyroidism patients were newly diagnosed, had a disease duration of under 2 months, and were aged 18 to 65 years. Exclusion was applied to patients with uncontrolled infections, other autoimmune diseases, pregnancy or lactation. Clinical symptoms, serum thyroxine and TRAb, thyroid ultrasound, and orbital computed tomography formed the basis for the diagnoses. PBMCs were separated from 8 to 10 ml of fresh peripheral blood using Ficoll-Paque density gradient centrifugation. Total RNA was extracted with Trizol reagent, and quality was checked on an Agilent 2100 Bioanalyzer. Overall study results and their limits: Most expanded thyroid clonotypes (frequency above 0.001) were also detected in blood, suggesting blood repertoires may reflect thyroid immune responses. In validation, progression to ophthalmopathy was predicted by the model with 70.59% sensitivity and nearly 75% specificity, a median of about 6 months before onset. No statistical method was used to set the sample size in advance, and investigators knew the group allocation. A model built on a 13 V-J signature distinguished ophthalmopathy from stable hyperthyroidism, reaching over 85% sensitivity and about 81% specificity in cross-validation and 80%/75% in testing.

Sample: blood. The chain couples TRBV11-3 to TRBJ2-2; the D gene assignment is perhaps TRBD1 or TRBD2, with each matching 5 bases. This TCR derives from an older woman with Graves' hyperthyroidism. The CDR3 in this case is CASSLANSGTPDDTGELFF. The nucleotides are TGTGCCAGCAGCTTGGCAAATTCCGGGACCCCTGACGACACCGGGGAGCTGTTTTTT.